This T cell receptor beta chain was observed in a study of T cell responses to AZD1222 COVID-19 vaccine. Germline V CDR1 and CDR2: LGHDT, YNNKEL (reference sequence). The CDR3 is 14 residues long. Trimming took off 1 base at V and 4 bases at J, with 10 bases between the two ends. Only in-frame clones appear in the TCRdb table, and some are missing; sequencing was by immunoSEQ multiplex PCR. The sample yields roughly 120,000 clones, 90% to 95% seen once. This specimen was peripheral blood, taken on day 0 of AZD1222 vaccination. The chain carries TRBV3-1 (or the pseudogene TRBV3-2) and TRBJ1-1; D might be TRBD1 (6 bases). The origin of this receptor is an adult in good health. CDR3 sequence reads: CASSQVTGFTEAFF. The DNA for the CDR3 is TGTGCCAGCAGCCAAGTTACAGGGTTCACTGAAGCTTTCTTT.